The clone carrying this TCR beta chain was recorded a few times. These data come from a study of blood T cell repertoires in COVID-19. Germline-derived CDR1 and CDR2 are MNHEY and SVGAGI. Germline trimming cut 10 bases from V and 0 bases from J; bases unmatched to any gene: 3. This CDR3 spans 13 amino acids. Clones were read by immunoSEQ multiplex PCR, and TCRdb kept only the in-frame ones, dropping some. The data show around 58,000 clones, with about 90% seen just once and less than 55% held by the top ten. The chain links TRBV6-5 to TRBJ2-3; 8 bases are a match to TRBD1. Sequencing was performed on peripheral blood. This clonotype originated in a woman aged 55 to 70 with COVID-19, enrolled during active disease. The DNA of the CDR3 is TGTGCCACTCGGACAGGGAGCACAGATACGCAGTATTTT. Amino acids: CATRTGSTDTQYF.